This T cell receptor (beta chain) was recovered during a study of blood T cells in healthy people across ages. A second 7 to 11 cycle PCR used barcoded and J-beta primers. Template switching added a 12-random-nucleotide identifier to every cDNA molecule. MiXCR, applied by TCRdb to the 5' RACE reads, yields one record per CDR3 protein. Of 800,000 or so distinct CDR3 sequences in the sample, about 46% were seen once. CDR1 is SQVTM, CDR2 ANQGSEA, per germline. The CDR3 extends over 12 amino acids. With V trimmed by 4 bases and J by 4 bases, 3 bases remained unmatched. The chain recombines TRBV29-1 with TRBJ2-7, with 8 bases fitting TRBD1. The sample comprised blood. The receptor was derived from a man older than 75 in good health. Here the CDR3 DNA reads TGCAGCGTTGTGACAGGGGATTACGAGCAGTACTTC. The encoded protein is CSVVTGDYEQYF.